This T cell receptor (beta chain) was captured by sequencing in a study of blood T cell repertoires in COVID-19. The wider study: Samples representing acute and convalescent COVID-19 were sourced from the United States, Italy and Spain. PBMCs, B-cell-depleted T cells, or T cells provided the cDNA or gDNA that made up the material.

Trimming cost V 2 bases and J 6 bases; bases outside gene matches: 11. Germline values: CDR1 SEHNR, CDR2 FQNEAQ (reference sequence). The CDR3 length is 17 residues. In the original analysis: The authors estimated nucleated cell counts from reference gene primer amplification. Profiled with immunoSEQ multiplex PCR; TCRdb holds only in-frame clones, not every one. D and trimming come from the DNA, and the V and J calls and clone size come from that table. The sample consists of approximately 170,000 clones, less than 90% of them appearing once. The rearrangement joins TRBV7-9 to TRBJ2-3; 10 nucleotides line up with TRBD2. The sequence derives from a man between 60 and 75 years old with acute or convalescent COVID-19. The specimen was peripheral blood. In DNA form, the CDR3 reads TGTGCCAGCAGCTTAAGGACTAGCGGAATCAGGTTCGATACGCAGTATTTT. Residues: CASSLRTSGIRFDTQYF.